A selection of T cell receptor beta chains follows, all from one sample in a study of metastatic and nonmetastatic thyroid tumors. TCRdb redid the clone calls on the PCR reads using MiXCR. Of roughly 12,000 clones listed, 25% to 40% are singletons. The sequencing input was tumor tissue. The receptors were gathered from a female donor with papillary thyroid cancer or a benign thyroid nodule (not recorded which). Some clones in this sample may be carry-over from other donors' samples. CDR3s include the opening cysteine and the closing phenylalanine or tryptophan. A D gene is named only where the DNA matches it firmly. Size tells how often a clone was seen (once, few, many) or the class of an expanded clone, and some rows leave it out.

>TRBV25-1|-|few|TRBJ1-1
TGTGCCAGGGATAACAGGCGAAGCACTGAAGCTCTCTTT
CARDNRRSTEALF
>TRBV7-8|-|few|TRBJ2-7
TGTGCCAGCAGTTCCGGCTGGACAAGCTCCTACGAGCAGTACTTC
CASSSGWTSSYEQYF
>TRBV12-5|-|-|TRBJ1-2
TGTGCTAGTGGTTTGGTGACCGTGGGAGGGGGATTTTATGGCTACACCTTC
CASGLVTVGGGFYGYTF
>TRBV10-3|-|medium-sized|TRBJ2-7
TGTGCCGCATCGGACAGCTCGCACCGGGAGCAGTACTTC
CAASDSSHREQYF
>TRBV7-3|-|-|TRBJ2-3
TGTGCCAGCAGCCCCCGTGGAGTGGATACGCAGTATTTT
CASSPRGVDTQYF
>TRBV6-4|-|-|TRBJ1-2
TGTGCCAGCAGTGACTCTTACCAGGGAAGCTACACCTTC
CASSDSYQGSYTF
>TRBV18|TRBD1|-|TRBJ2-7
TGTGCCAGCTCATCGGGACAGGGCTACGAGCAGTACTTC
CASSSGQGYEQYF
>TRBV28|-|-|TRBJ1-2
TGTGCCAGCAGAGACGGCTATGGCTACACCTTC
CASRDGYGYTF
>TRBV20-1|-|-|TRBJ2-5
TGCAGTGCCTCCGGGCTCTACCAAGAGACCCAGTACTTC
CSASGLYQETQYF
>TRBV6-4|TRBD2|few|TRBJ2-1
TGTGCCAGCAGTGACTCCGGGCACATGGGACGGGAGGTTGAGCAGTTCTTC
CASSDSGHMGREVEQFF
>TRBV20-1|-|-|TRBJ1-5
TGCAGTGCTGGACAGCCCCAAATGAATCAGCCCCAGCATTTT
CSAGQPQMNQPQHF
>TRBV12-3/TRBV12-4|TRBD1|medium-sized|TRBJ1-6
TGTGCCAGCAGATCTTCACAGGGGGCGGCTTCACCCCTCCACTTT
CASRSSQGAASPLHF
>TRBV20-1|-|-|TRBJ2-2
TGCAGTGCTAGAGATTGGAGCGCACCCCGGGACACCGGGGAGCTGTTTTTT
CSARDWSAPRDTGELFF
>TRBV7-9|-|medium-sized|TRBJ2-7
TGTGCCAGCAGCTTAGGTTCCTACGAGCAGTACTTC
CASSLGSYEQYF
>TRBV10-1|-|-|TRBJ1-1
TGCGCCAGCAGGAGGGGGGCACAGGGCACTGAGGCTTTCTTT
CASRRGAQGTEAFF
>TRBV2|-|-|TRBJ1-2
TGTGCCAGCATGGGTACAGGCAAAGACAGCCCCAAAGCGGTGGGCTACACCTTC
CASMGTGKDSPKAVGYTF
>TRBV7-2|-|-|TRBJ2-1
TGTGCCAGCAGCTTAGCAGGGTCTCACTACAATGATCAGTTCTTC
CASSLAGSHYNDQFF
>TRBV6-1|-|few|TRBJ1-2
TGTGCCAGCAGGTGGACAGCTGGGGAAGGGGGCTACACCTTC
CASRWTAGEGGYTF
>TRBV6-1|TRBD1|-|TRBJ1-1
TGTGCCATCAGGCAGACGACAGGGGGGGACACTGAAGCTTTCTTT
CAIRQTTGGDTEAFF
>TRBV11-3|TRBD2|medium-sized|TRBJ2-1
TGTGCCAGCAGCTTATCACCCGGGACTAGCTACAATGAGCAGTTCTTC
CASSLSPGTSYNEQFF
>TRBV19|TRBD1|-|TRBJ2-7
TGTGCCAGTAGTATACAACAGGGGGCCATCTACGAGCAGTACTTC
CASSIQQGAIYEQYF
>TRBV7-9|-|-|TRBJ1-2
TGTGCCAGCAGCTTTGACAGCCGGACGCAAGGCTACACCTTC
CASSFDSRTQGYTF
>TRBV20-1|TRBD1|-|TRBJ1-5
TGCAGTGCTCTGAACGGACAGGGGCTGGGGCAGCCCCAGCATTTT
CSALNGQGLGQPQHF
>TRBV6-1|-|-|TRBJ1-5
TGTGCCAGCAGTGACAACCCCAGGGTAAGACATAGCAATCAGCCCCAGCATTTT
CASSDNPRVRHSNQPQHF
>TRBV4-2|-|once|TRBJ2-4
TGTGCCAGCAGCCAAGAATCGTTTGTAGCCAAAAACATTCAGTACTTC
CASSQESFVAKNIQYF
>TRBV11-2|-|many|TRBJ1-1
TGTGCCAGCAGCTTAGGGGCAGGGTTGATGAACACTGAAGCTTTCTTT
CASSLGAGLMNTEAFF
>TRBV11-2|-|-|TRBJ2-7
TGTGCCAGCAGCTTAGTTTACAGCTCCACAGTGTACGAGCAGTACTTC
CASSLVYSSTVYEQYF
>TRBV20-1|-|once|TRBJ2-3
TGCAGTGCTAGCGTCGACGGTCACACAGATACGCAGTATTTT
CSASVDGHTDTQYF
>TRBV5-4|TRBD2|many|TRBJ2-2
TGTGCCAGCAGCTTGGCCCAGCGGGGGCACGGGGAGCTGTTTTTT
CASSLAQRGHGELFF
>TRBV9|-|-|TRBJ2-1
TGTGCCAGTTCCGGGACCACGGTAAATGAGCAGTTCTTC
CASSGTTVNEQFF
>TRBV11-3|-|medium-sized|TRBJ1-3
TGTGCCAGCAGCCCGACAAACGGGCCGCCCTCTGGAAACACCATATATTTT
CASSPTNGPPSGNTIYF
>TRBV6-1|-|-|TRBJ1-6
TGTGCCAGCAGGACAACTTATAATTCACCCCTCCACTTT
CASRTTYNSPLHF
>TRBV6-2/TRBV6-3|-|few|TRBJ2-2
TGTGCCAGCAACTGGCTAGCTGTACCCACCGGGGAGCTGTTTTTT
CASNWLAVPTGELFF
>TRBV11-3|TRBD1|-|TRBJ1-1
TGTGCCAGCAGCTTCAAGGGGGCGAACACTGAAGCTTTCTTT
CASSFKGANTEAFF
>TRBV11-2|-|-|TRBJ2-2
TGTGCCAGCAGCTTAATGGGCTCCACCGGGGAGCTGTTTTTT
CASSLMGSTGELFF
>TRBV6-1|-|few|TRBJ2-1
TGTGCCAGCAGTGAAGCAGGAGACCCTTACAATGAGCAGTTCTTC
CASSEAGDPYNEQFF
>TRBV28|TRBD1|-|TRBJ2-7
TGTGCCAGCAGTTTAGGGGACAGCTCCTACGAGCAGTACTTC
CASSLGDSSYEQYF
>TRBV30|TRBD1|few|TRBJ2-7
TGTGCCTGGTCCGGGACAGGGATATGGGAGCAGTACTTC
CAWSGTGIWEQYF
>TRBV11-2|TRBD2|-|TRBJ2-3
TGTGCCAGCAGCTTAGGGGGAGAGGGAGCGGGGAAAGATACGAAGTATTTT
CASSLGGEGAGKDTKYF
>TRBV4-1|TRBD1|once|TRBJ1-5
TGCGCCAGCAGCCAAGACAGGACAGGGGGCGTTCAGCCCCAGCATTTT
CASSQDRTGGVQPQHF
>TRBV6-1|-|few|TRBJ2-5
TGTGCCAGCAGTGTGGACGGGAGAGAGACGCAGTACTTC
CASSVDGRETQYF
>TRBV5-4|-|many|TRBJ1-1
TGTGCCAGCAGCGCTGGGTGGGATGTGAACACTGAAGCTTTCTTT
CASSAGWDVNTEAFF
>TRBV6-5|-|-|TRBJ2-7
TGTGCCAGCAGTTCACGGGACGCCCCCTACGAGCAGTACTTC
CASSSRDAPYEQYF
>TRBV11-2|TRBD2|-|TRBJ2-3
TGTGCCAGCAGCACCCCAAGCGGGAGCAAAATTAGCACAGATACGCAGTATTTT
CASSTPSGSKISTDTQYF
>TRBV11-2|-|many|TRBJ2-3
TGTGCCAGCAGCAGAGGCGGGACAATCACGACAGATACGCAGTATTTT
CASSRGGTITTDTQYF
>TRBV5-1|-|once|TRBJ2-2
TGCGCCAGCAGCTCTACAGGTCGGGAGCTGTTTTTT
CASSSTGRELFF
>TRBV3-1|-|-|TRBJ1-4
TGTTCCAGCAGCCAAGTGGGTTCGAATGAAAAACTGTTTTTT
CSSSQVGSNEKLFF
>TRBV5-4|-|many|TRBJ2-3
TGTGCCAGCAGCTTAATGGGTACCCAAACAGATACGCAGTATTTT
CASSLMGTQTDTQYF
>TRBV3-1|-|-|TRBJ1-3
TGTACCAGCAGCCAAGACGTGGTGCAGGGCCTAGGAAACACCATATATTTT
CTSSQDVVQGLGNTIYF
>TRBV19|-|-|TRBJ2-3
TGTGCCAGTAGTAGGGGGAAGCTGTGGCCTAGCACAGATACGCAGTATTTT
CASSRGKLWPSTDTQYF
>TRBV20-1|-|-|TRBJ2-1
TGCAGTGCTATCGGTTTTGCGGAGGGCAGCTCCTACAATGAGCAGTTCTTC
CSAIGFAEGSSYNEQFF
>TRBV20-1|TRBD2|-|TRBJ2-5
TGCAGTGCTACCGGGACTAGCGGGGGGGCGGAGACCCAGTACTTC
CSATGTSGGAETQYF
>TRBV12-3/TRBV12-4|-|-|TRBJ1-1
TGTGCCAGCAGTTGGGGGTGGAACACTGAAGCTTTCTTT
CASSWGWNTEAFF
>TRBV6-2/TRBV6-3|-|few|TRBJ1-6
TGTGCCAGCAGTTACTCGGACAGTTTTCATTCACCCCTCCACTTT
CASSYSDSFHSPLHF
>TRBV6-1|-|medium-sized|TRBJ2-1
TGTGCCAGCAGTCAAGGTTGGGCAAACAATGAGCAGTTCTTC
CASSQGWANNEQFF
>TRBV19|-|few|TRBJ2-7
TGTGCCAGTATCCGACAGGTCCTGTGGGAGCAGTACTTC
CASIRQVLWEQYF
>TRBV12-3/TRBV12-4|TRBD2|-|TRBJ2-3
TGTGCCAGCAGTTCCCGGATGACTAGCGGGGGTGAAGCAGATACCCAGTATTTT
CASSSRMTSGGEADTQYF